These 14 T cell receptor beta chains share one sample of origin, sequenced in a study of low-dose radiotherapy and immunotherapy resistance in tumors. The time point here: before trial treatment. Primers targeting TRAV and TRBV primed first-strand cDNA, covering alpha and beta chains. The PCR that amplified TCRs ran for 20 cycles, relying on a constant-region primer and a V-primer adapter. In TCRdb, the reads were re-called with MiXCR into one record per CDR3 protein. The table includes tens of thousands of distinct CDR3 sequences, 18% detected once. Specimen: PBMCs, collected before treatment. The receptor set was obtained from a male donor with prostate cancer.

On this clonotype: With a far larger clone one base away, a read error is the likely cause. The chain recombines TRBV9 with TRBJ2-5, with 9 bases identical to TRBD1. Trimming removed 4 bases from V and 11 bases from J; junction bases left unmatched: 15. Germline CDR1 and CDR2: SGDLS and YYNGEE. The CDR3 length is 15 residues. The CDR3 DNA is TGTGCCAGCAGCCGAACCGGGACAGGGTACAATGAGCAGTACTTC. Translated, it gives CASSRTGTGYNEQYF. Together with reference TRBV9 and TRBJ2-5, the CDR3 gives the full variable domain: DSGVTQTPKHLITATGQRVTLRCSPRSGDLSVYWYQQSLDQGLQFLIQYYNGEERAKGNILERFSAQQFPDLHSELNLSSLELGDSALYFCASSRTGTGYNEQYFGPGTRLLVL.

At least ten counts were recorded for this clonotype. The chain uses TRBV19 and TRBJ2-7; 13 bases map to TRBD2. The CDR3 contains 16 residues. J was trimmed by 2 bases and V by 9 bases; bases with no gene match: 10. Germline V gene data show CDR1 as LNHDA and CDR2 as SQIVND (reference sequence). Here the CDR3 reads CASPKTSGGPPYEQYF. The CDR3 DNA follows: TGTGCCAGCCCTAAGACTAGCGGGGGGCCTCCCTACGAGCAGTACTTC.

The rearrangement uses TRBV30 and TRBJ2-7; 9 positions agree with TRBD2. Germline CDR1 is GTSNPN and CDR2 is SVGIG (reference sequence). V trimming: 5 bases; J trimming: 9 bases; junction bases outside the gene matches: 23. The CDR3 spans 17 residues. The DNA for the CDR3 is TGTGCCTGGGGGACTAGCCCCCAGATACTTCGGGAGATTCGGCAGTACTTC. Translation: CAWGTSPQILREIRQYF.

This clonotype appeared many times. The V gene is TRBV6-2 or TRBV6-3, the J gene TRBJ1-2; D unclear. Germline V gene lookup returns CDR1 MNHEY and CDR2 SVGEGT. This CDR3 has 15 amino acids. Deletions cut 5 bases from V and 2 bases from J, with 15 bases between. The CDR3 region is CASSEGIGANYGYTF. Written as DNA, the CDR3 is TGTGCCAGCAGTGAAGGTATAGGAGCAAACTATGGCTACACCTTC.

In this sample, this clonotype turned up many times. The J gene is TRBJ2-3, the V gene TRBV27; D unresolved. Trimming stripped 2 bases from V and 6 bases from J, with 15 bases between. CDR1 and CDR2 from the germline V gene are MNHEY and SMNVEV (reference sequence). The CDR3 consists of 15 residues. The CDR3 is CASSLTYNQGDTQYF. CDR3 in DNA: TGTGCCAGCAGTTTAACCTATAACCAAGGTGATACGCAGTATTTT.

This clonotype was found many times. The rearrangement links TRBV2 to TRBJ1-2, with D unresolved. The CDR3 is made up of 16 amino acids. The germline V gene has CDR1 SNHLY and CDR2 FYNNEI. Deletions cut 1 base from V and 8 bases from J, with 20 bases between. CDR3 nucleotides: TGTGCCAGCAGTGAAGAGGTTGACTCATTGGGTCGGGGCTACACCTTC. Translating gives CASSEEVDSLGRGYTF. The whole variable domain, remainder taken from reference TRBV2 and TRBJ1-2, is EPEVTQTPSHQVTQMGQEVILRCVPISNHLYFYWYRQILGQKVEFLVSFYNNEISEKSEIFDDQFSVERPDGSNFTLKIRSTKLEDSAMYFCASSEEVDSLGRGYTFGSGTRLTVV.

In this sample, this clonotype turned up many times. This chain links TRBV7-9 with TRBJ2-3, with D perhaps TRBD1 or TRBD2 (5 bases each). The CDR3 is 15 residues long. From germline, CDR1 is SEHNR and CDR2 FQNEAQ (reference sequence). Trimming took 5 bases from V and 5 from J, leaving 17 bases between them. The CDR3 sequence is CASSGRLGEGDTQYF. In DNA, the CDR3 is TGTGCCAGCAGCGGACGCCTGGGGGAAGGAGATACGCAGTATTTT.

This clonotype was observed at least ten times. This sequence joins TRBV20-1 and TRBJ2-5; D tentatively reads TRBD1 or TRBD2 (5 bases each). The CDR3 covers 13 residues. Germline CDR1 is DFQATT and CDR2 is SNEGSKA (reference sequence). V dropped 5 bases and J dropped 5 bases, with 15 bases sitting between them. CDR3 in DNA: TGCAGTGCTCGGCCGGGACGTTGGGAGACCCAGTACTTC. This translates into CSARPGRWETQYF.

This clonotype was counted at least ten times. The chain has TRBV6-5 and TRBJ1-5; D might be TRBD1 (6 bases). The CDR3 totals 15 residues. The germline CDR1 and CDR2 sequences are MNHEY and SVGAGI. Trimming removed 5 bases from V and 2 bases from J, with 13 bases in between. The CDR3 loop reads CASSSSGGGNQPQHF. The CDR3 DNA follows: TGTGCCAGCAGTAGCTCCGGGGGCGGCAATCAGCCCCAGCATTTT.

In this sample, this clonotype turned up many times. The genes are TRBV9 and TRBJ1-2, with unresolved D. Looked up from germline, CDR1 is SGDLS and CDR2 is YYNGEE. The V end lost 4 bases, the J end lost 5 bases, and 18 bases lay between the germline ends. The CDR3 length is 15 residues. CDR3 region: CASSPRRVEGYGYTF. DNA of the CDR3: TGTGCCAGCAGCCCCCGGAGGGTGGAGGGATATGGCTACACCTTC.

This clonotype was recorded many times. The J gene is TRBJ2-1, the V gene TRBV5-1; 7 bases line up with TRBD1. Per the germline V gene, CDR1 is SGHRS and CDR2 is YFSETQ. The CDR3 is 13 residues long. The V and J ends lost 4 bases and 5 bases, in that order; junction bases with no gene match: 3. CDR3 region: CASSRDRNNEQFF. DNA for the CDR3: TGCGCCAGCAGCAGGGACAGAAACAATGAGCAGTTCTTC.

This clonotype occurred many times. This chain links TRBV7-9 with TRBJ2-2; D remains ambiguous. V lost 5 bases to trimming and J lost 7 bases, with 17 bases between them. This CDR3 contains 15 residues. CDR1 is SEHNR and CDR2 is FQNEAQ in the germline V gene (reference sequence). Here the CDR3 reads CASSPAGGIIGELFF. In nucleotides, the CDR3 is TGTGCCAGCAGCCCAGCCGGCGGTATAATCGGGGAGCTGTTTTTT.

This clonotype showed up many times. At one end, the junction sequence differs from germline, possibly due to a read error. The chain links TRBV12-3 or TRBV12-4 to TRBJ1-1, with unresolved D. This CDR3 is built from 12 residues. The CDR3 spells CASSLANTEAFF. In nucleotides, the CDR3 is TGCGCCAGCAGCCTCGCGAACACTGAAGCTTTCTTT.

Many counts were recorded for this clonotype. The J gene is TRBJ1-2, the V gene TRBV2, with D perhaps TRBD1 (6 bases). V lost 2 bases and J lost 4, with 14 bases in between. CDR1 and CDR2 from the germline V gene are SNHLY and FYNNEI. The CDR3 runs 15 residues. CDR3 sequence reads: CASSERGGASYGYTF. CDR3 nucleotide sequence: TGTGCCAGCAGTGAACGTGGGGGGGCAAGCTATGGCTACACCTTC.